This TCR beta chain is from a study of blood T cell repertoires in COVID-19. Study-level information: Acute-phase and convalescent COVID-19 samples originated in the United States, Italy and Spain. Nucleic acid was either cDNA or gDNA, and it came from T cells, B-cell-depleted T cells, or PBMCs.

V was trimmed by 0 bases and J by 5 bases, leaving 11 bases between them. Germline-derived CDR1 and CDR2 are SGHRS and YFSETQ. The CDR3 extends over 14 amino acids. TCRdb's copy holds only in-frame clones and misses some; the assay was immunoSEQ multiplex PCR. This sample has 100,000 to 120,000 clones, with more than 80% found just once. This receptor was obtained from a middle-aged woman with acute or convalescent COVID-19. The chain joins TRBV5-1 to TRBJ2-5; D is ambiguous. Sequenced material: peripheral blood. CDR3: CASSLAVQKETQYF. For the CDR3, the DNA is TGCGCCAGCAGCTTGGCCGTCCAGAAGGAGACCCAGTACTTC.